This entry lists 22 T cell receptor beta chains sequenced from one sample in a study of blood T cell repertoires in COVID-19. Using immunoSEQ multiplex PCR, the repertoire was profiled, and TCRdb retains in-frame clones only, with some absent. The table lists some 200,000 clones, 85% to 90% of them singletons. Sequenced input: peripheral blood. Every receptor here comes from a man older than 75 with acute or convalescent COVID-19.

J is TRBJ1-5 and V is TRBV6-6; 9 bases agree with TRBD1. Germline-derived CDR1 and CDR2 are MNHNY and SVGAGI (reference sequence). Trimming cost V 6 bases and J 1 base; bases outside gene matches: 4. The CDR3 has 15 amino acids. In DNA, the CDR3 is TGTGCCAGCAGGCCCGGGACAGGGAGCAATCAGCCCCAGCATTTT. Translated, it gives CASRPGTGSNQPQHF.

This clone has at least ten counts. V and J are TRBV2 and TRBJ1-6; D is unclear. Per the germline V gene, CDR1 is SNHLY and CDR2 is FYNNEI. CDR3 length equals 19 residues. Trimming removed 8 bases from V and 0 bases from J, with 23 bases in between. The CDR3 DNA reads TGTGCCAGCTCCCGTGCCTTGCAGAGAGGGAGCTCCTATAATTCACCCCTCCACTTT. Translated: CASSRALQRGSSYNSPLHF.

This chain connects TRBV29-1 to TRBJ1-4; the D gene is possibly TRBD1 (5 bases). Looked up from germline, CDR1 is SQVTM and CDR2 is ANQGSEA. There are 14 residues in the CDR3. Trimming pared 7 bases from V and 7 bases from J, leaving 19 bases between. The DNA for the CDR3 is TGCAGCGGCAAGTTTGCGGGGGAGGCTGAAAAACTGTTTTTT. It codes for CSGKFAGEAEKLFF.

The genes are TRBV6-7 and TRBJ1-2; TRBD1 is a possible D gene (6 bases). TRBV6-7 is an open reading frame, and its role is uncertain. With 7 bases removed from V and 6 bases from J, the gap between germline ends came to 12 bases. This CDR3 is 12 amino acids long. The CDR3 sequence is CASTQQGNGYTF. The CDR3 DNA sequence: TGTGCCAGCACTCAACAGGGTAATGGCTACACCTTC.

Regarding this clone: Its ends do not fully match the called genes, so a read error is possible. The chain has TRBV7-7 and TRBJ2-5, with D tentatively TRBD1 (6 bases). Looked up from germline, CDR1 is SSHAT and CDR2 is FNYEAQ (reference sequence). The CDR3 extends over 14 amino acids. In nucleotides, the CDR3 is TGTGCTAGCAGCCCCACCGGACAGCAAGAGACCCAGTACTTC. It specifies CASSPTGQQETQYF.

The chain combines TRBV6-6 with TRBJ2-3; TRBD1 agrees at 7 bases. The CDR3 sequence is 14 residues long. Losses at the gene ends were 5 bases for V and 3 bases for J; bases not matched to a gene: 5. Germline V lookup: CDR1 MNHNY, CDR2 SVGAGI (reference sequence). This chain's CDR3 is CASSRQGSTDTQYF. Written as DNA, the CDR3 is TGTGCCAGCAGTCGACAGGGTAGTACAGATACGCAGTATTTT.

This chain joins TRBV6-1 and TRBJ1-2, with TRBD1 matching 8 bases. The germline V gene encodes CDR1 MNHNS and CDR2 SASEGT. CDR3 length: 15 residues. After removal of 1 base from V and 3 bases from J, the junction contained 4 bases not matched to a gene. CDR3 bases: TGTGCCAGCAGTGAAGAGGCAGGGGGCTACTATGGCTACACCTTC. This translates into CASSEEAGGYYGYTF.

This clone occurred once. This chain links TRBV7-9 with TRBJ1-4; TRBD1 aligns across 10 bases. This CDR3 comprises 17 residues. Unmatched junction bases numbered 13, after V lost 5 bases and J lost 7 bases. Germline V gene lookup returns CDR1 SEHNR and CDR2 FQNEAQ (reference sequence). The CDR3 spells CASSPLGQGIAGEKLFF. CDR3 DNA: TGTGCCAGCAGCCCCCTGGGACAGGGGATAGCGGGTGAAAAACTGTTTTTT.

V and J are TRBV7-8 and TRBJ1-2; D is undetermined. Germline V gives CDR1 SGHVS, CDR2 FQNEAQ. CDR3 size: 14 residues. V was shortened by 4 bases and J by 8 bases, with 17 bases between the two germline ends. For the CDR3, the DNA is TGTGCCAGCAGCTCGAAGGCCGGGGAGCGGGGCTACACCTTC. This sequence encodes CASSSKAGERGYTF.

The chain employs TRBV7-9 and TRBJ2-5; TRBD2 aligns across 12 bases. Germline V lookup: CDR1 SEHNR, CDR2 FQNEAQ (reference sequence). The CDR3 has 12 residues. V lost 5 bases to trimming and J lost 13 bases; unmatched junction nucleotides: 5. The DNA of the CDR3 is TGTGCCAGCAGCCCGACTAGCGGGAGATCGTACTTC. This codes for CASSPTSGRSYF.

The rearrangement joins TRBV27 to TRBJ2-1, with 10 nucleotides matching TRBD2. This CDR3 has 17 residues. Trimming removed 6 bases from V and 0 bases from J; junction bases left unmatched: 8. Germline CDR1 and CDR2: MNHEY and SMNVEV (reference sequence). CDR3 sequence reads: CASSSTSGRFSYNEQFF. For the CDR3, the DNA is TGTGCCAGCAGCTCGACTAGCGGGCGGTTCTCCTACAATGAGCAGTTCTTC.

A remark on this clone: A junction end diverges from the germline sequence, so it may reflect a read error. The chain is built from TRBV28 and TRBJ2-7, with 14 bases fitting TRBD2. The CDR3 runs to 17 residues. Germline values: CDR1 MDHEN, CDR2 SYDVKM. CDR3 amino acids: CASSFRGPPLGLAGARF. DNA of the CDR3: TGTGCCAGCAGTTTCAGGGGCCCCCCGCTGGGACTAGCGGGAGCTCGCTTC.

The gene calls are TRBV6-1 and TRBJ1-1, with D possibly being TRBD1 (5 bases). Germline V gene lookup returns CDR1 MNHNS and CDR2 SASEGT. V lost 1 base and J lost 6, with 12 bases in between. The CDR3 is 14 amino acids. CDR3 sequence reads: CASSEGVRAAEAFF. In DNA, the CDR3 is TGTGCCAGCAGTGAAGGGGTCAGGGCGGCTGAAGCTTTCTTT.

The chain couples TRBV19 to TRBJ2-1; 9 bases line up with TRBD2. Losses at the gene ends were 4 bases for V and 8 bases for J; bases not matched to a gene: 12. Per germline, CDR1 LNHDA and CDR2 SQIVND (reference sequence). This CDR3 spans 16 amino acids. The DNA for the CDR3 is TGTGCCAGTAGTAAAATTGAGGCGGGAGGGGGCGATGAGCAGTTCTTC. It specifies CASSKIEAGGGDEQFF.

This clone was seen a few times. The chain joins TRBV6-5 to TRBJ1-3; no reliable D call. This CDR3 has 15 amino acids. Trimming left V 0 bases short and J 0 bases short, with 6 bases between. The V gene's germline CDR1 is MNHEY and CDR2 SVGAGI. CDR3 DNA sequence: TGTGCCAGCAGTTACTCCCGGTTCTCTGGAAACACCATATATTTT. Translating gives CASSYSRFSGNTIYF.

This rearrangement joins TRBV5-1 to TRBJ1-2; a weak D match, TRBD1 (5 bases). The CDR3 is 13 amino acids. From germline, CDR1 is SGHRS and CDR2 YFSETQ. Trimming stripped 4 bases from V and 1 base from J, with 8 bases between. CDR3: CASSPQDNYGYTF. The CDR3 DNA follows: TGCGCCAGCAGCCCACAGGATAACTATGGCTACACCTTC.

The chain recombines TRBV9 with TRBJ2-2; TRBD2 agrees at 7 bases. Germline trimming cut 3 bases from V and 2 bases from J; bases unmatched to any gene: 13. The germline CDR1 and CDR2 sequences are SGDLS and YYNGEE. The CDR3 covers 18 residues. The CDR3 is CASSGGSPGTINTGELFF. In DNA form, the CDR3 reads TGTGCCAGCAGCGGGGGGTCCCCGGGGACTATAAACACCGGGGAGCTGTTTTTT. The variable domain in full, with the rest retrieved from reference TRBV9 and TRBJ2-2, is DSGVTQTPKHLITATGQRVTLRCSPRSGDLSVYWYQQSLDQGLQFLIQYYNGEERAKGNILERFSAQQFPDLHSELNLSSLELGDSALYFCASSGGSPGTINTGELFFGEGSRLTVL.

The chain carries TRBV5-1 and TRBJ2-1; 7 bases map to TRBD2. Germline loops: CDR1 SGHRS, CDR2 YFSETQ. CDR3 length: 16 residues. Trimming at V came to 0 bases and at J to 8 bases, leaving 11 bases not matched to a gene. This chain's CDR3 is CASSLATGGGVDEQFF. CDR3 sequence (DNA): TGCGCCAGCAGCTTGGCCACTGGGGGAGGGGTCGATGAGCAGTTCTTC.

The chain couples TRBV19 to TRBJ1-1, with TRBD1 identical over 7 bases. Germline V CDR1 and CDR2: LNHDA, SQIVND (reference sequence). This CDR3 is built from 13 residues. Trimming removed 5 bases from V and 5 bases from J; junction bases left unmatched: 5. CDR3 sequence: CASSPDRATEAFF. CDR3 sequence (DNA): TGTGCCAGTAGTCCCGACAGGGCAACTGAAGCTTTCTTT.

The chain is built from TRBV18 and TRBJ1-5; 7 positions agree with TRBD1. This CDR3 spans 14 amino acids. Per germline, CDR1 KGHSH and CDR2 LQKENI. Losses at the gene ends were 4 bases for V and 3 bases for J; bases not matched to a gene: 3. CDR3 sequence (DNA): TGTGCCAGCTCACGCGACAGGGTCAATCAGCCCCAGCATTTT. It yields the protein CASSRDRVNQPQHF.

The rearrangement links TRBV19 to TRBJ2-5, with a possible D match to TRBD1 (6 bases). The CDR3 is 14 residues long. The V end was cut by 4 bases, the J end by 4 bases, with 13 bases between. CDR1 and CDR2 from the germline V gene are LNHDA and SQIVND (reference sequence). The CDR3 DNA follows: TGTGCCAGTAGTACTACAGGGTACGGAGAGACCCAGTACTTC. Residues: CASSTTGYGETQYF.

The chain employs TRBV10-3 and TRBJ2-7; TRBD2 agrees at 8 bases. Germline values: CDR1 ENHRY, CDR2 SYGVKD. Trimming removed 4 bases from V and 2 bases from J; junction bases left unmatched: 4. This CDR3 has 14 residues. The CDR3 here is CAISVTSGAYEQYV. CDR3 bases: TGTGCCATCAGTGTTACTAGCGGAGCCTACGAGCAGTACGTC.